These 25 T cell receptor beta chains were sequenced from one sample in a study of OX40 agonist ivuxolimab in advanced cancers. The repertoire was sequenced with immunoSEQ multiplex PCR; TCRdb's copy has only in-frame clones and lacks some. The data show tens of thousands of clones, roughly 82% seen once. The input for sequencing was CD4+ or CD8+ T cells sorted from blood, taken in a trial of the OX40 agonist ivuxolimab. The receptors originated from an adult with an advanced solid tumor such as melanoma, head and neck, liver or kidney cancer.

The V and J genes are TRBV11-1 and TRBJ2-7, with D tentatively TRBD1 (5 bases). This CDR3 region has 14 residues. Trimming took 3 bases from V and 2 from J, leaving 11 bases between them. Germline CDR1 and CDR2: SGHAT and FQDESV (reference sequence). The CDR3 sequence: CASSFLTDTYEQYF. CDR3 coding DNA: TGTGCCAGCAGCTTTTTGACAGACACCTACGAGCAGTACTTC.

The CDR3 region is CASSLVDYGYTF. In DNA form, the CDR3 reads TGTGCCAGCAGTTTAGTGGATTACGGCTACACCTTC. The chain recombines TRBV28 with TRBJ1-2; D uncertain. V was shortened by 2 bases and J by 8 bases, with 9 bases between the two germline ends. The CDR3 is 12 amino acids. Germline values: CDR1 MDHEN, CDR2 SYDVKM.

The chain couples TRBV9 to TRBJ2-5; D unclear. The CDR3 runs to 12 residues. Germline CDR1 reads SGDLS; CDR2 reads YYNGEE. V was pared by 0 bases and J by 5 bases, with 5 bases between. The CDR3 protein is CASSVEAETQYF. CDR3 nucleotide sequence: TGTGCCAGCAGCGTAGAGGCGGAGACCCAGTACTTC.

The chain links TRBV14 to TRBJ2-7, with unresolved D. The CDR3 is 14 residues long. Germline V gene lookup returns CDR1 SGHDN and CDR2 FVKESK. With 2 bases removed from V and 0 bases from J, the gap between germline ends came to 8 bases. The DNA of the CDR3 is TGTGCCAGCAGCCAATTGGGTGGCTCCTACGAGCAGTACTTC. This sequence encodes CASSQLGGSYEQYF.

The rearrangement links TRBV5-1 to TRBJ2-1; D is possibly TRBD1 or TRBD2 (5 bases each). The CDR3 is 16 amino acids. Germline CDR1 reads SGHRS; CDR2 reads YFSETQ. The V end was cut by 4 bases, the J end by 4 bases, with 18 bases between. CDR3 in amino acids: CASSIRRDVGYNEQFF. The CDR3 coding sequence is TGCGCCAGCAGCATCCGCCGGGACGTAGGATACAATGAGCAGTTCTTC.

This clone was seen a single time. CDR3 region: CATSTQLAGGLNEQFF. The DNA for the CDR3 is TGTGCCACCAGCACCCAACTAGCGGGGGGGCTAAATGAGCAGTTCTTC. The genes are TRBV15 and TRBJ2-1; 13 nucleotides match TRBD2. The CDR3 is 16 residues long. V was pared by 4 bases and J by 7 bases, with 7 bases of the junction left unmatched. Germline CDR1 is LNHNV and CDR2 is YYDKDF (reference sequence). Based on the CDR3 plus reference TRBV15 and TRBJ2-1, the full variable domain is DAMVIQNPRYQVTQFGKPVTLSCSQTLNHNVMYWYQQKSSQAPKLLFHYYDKDFNNEADTPDNFQSRRPNTSFCFLDIRSPGLGDTAMYLCATSTQLAGGLNEQFFGPGTRLTVL.

This chain joins TRBV7-2 and TRBJ1-2; D might be TRBD1 (6 bases). The V end lost 5 bases, the J end lost 2 bases, and 12 bases lay between the germline ends. The germline gives CDR1 SGHTA, CDR2 FQGNSA. The CDR3 contains 14 residues. CDR3 region: CASSLSQGNYGYTF. CDR3 DNA: TGTGCCAGCAGCCTCTCCCAGGGGAACTATGGCTACACCTTC.

The chain joins TRBV5-1 to TRBJ2-7, with 10 bases aligning to TRBD2. The CDR3 covers 16 residues. The V gene's germline CDR1 is SGHRS and CDR2 YFSETQ. J was trimmed by 5 bases and V by 1 base; bases with no gene match: 9. The CDR3, as DNA: TGCGCCAGCAGCTTGTCGAGCGGGAGGGCCCGCAACGAGCAGTACTTC. The encoded protein is CASSLSSGRARNEQYF.

The chain combines TRBV6-1 with TRBJ2-1; D may be TRBD1 or TRBD2 (5 bases each). The V and J ends lost 4 bases and 7 bases respectively, with 17 bases between them. This CDR3 has 15 amino acids. From germline, CDR1 is MNHNS and CDR2 SASEGT. The CDR3 DNA follows: TGTGCCAGCAGTGCCCGGGCAGAGGGGTGGAATGAGCAGTTCTTC. Translated: CASSARAEGWNEQFF.

This clone has a single count. This CDR3 reads CASSLAGGGELFF. As DNA, the CDR3 is TGTGCCAGCAGCTTGGCGGGAGGTGGGGAGCTGTTTTTT. The genes are TRBV7-6 and TRBJ2-2, with 8 bases fitting TRBD2. Germline V CDR1 and CDR2: SGHVS, FNYEAQ. There are 13 residues in the CDR3. Germline trimming cut 3 bases from V and 8 bases from J; bases unmatched to any gene: 2. The full variable domain, its missing parts supplied by reference TRBV7-6 and TRBJ2-2, is GAGVSQSPRYKVTKRGQDVALRCDPISGHVSLYWYRQALGQGPEFLTYFNYEAQQDKSGLPNDRFSAERPEGSISTLTIQRTEQRDSAMYRCASSLAGGGELFFGEGSRLTVL.

V gene TRBV7-9 combines with J gene TRBJ1-3; D remains unclear. The CDR3 is made up of 14 amino acids. The V end was cut by 5 bases, the J end by 4 bases, with 12 bases between. Looked up from germline, CDR1 is SEHNR and CDR2 is FQNEAQ (reference sequence). Written as DNA, the CDR3 is TGTGCCAGCAGCCGAGTGTGGGGAGGAAACACCATATATTTT. Translation gives CASSRVWGGNTIYF.

This chain connects TRBV5-1 to TRBJ2-7, with 7 positions matching TRBD1. V lost 4 bases, J lost 7 bases, and 11 bases stayed unmatched. Germline V CDR1 and CDR2: SGHRS, YFSETQ. This CDR3 has 14 residues. The CDR3 nucleotides are TGCGCCAGCAGCCCGCCGGGACCACAGGGGGAGCAGTACTTC. It yields the protein CASSPPGPQGEQYF.

The count of this clone is one. CDR3 sequence (DNA): TGTGCCAGCAGTTACGGGGGACAGAATGAAAAACTGTTTTTT. Translated, it gives CASSYGGQNEKLFF. The J gene is TRBJ1-4, the V gene TRBV6-6; the match to TRBD1 covers 7 bases. Germline assignment: CDR1 MNHNY and CDR2 SVGAGI (reference sequence). This CDR3 is built from 14 residues. V shed 2 bases and J 5 bases; nucleotides not matched to a gene: 2.

The rearrangement joins TRBV2 to TRBJ2-3, with D perhaps TRBD1 or TRBD2 (5 bases each). The CDR3 loop spans 13 amino acids. In germline, CDR1 is SNHLY, CDR2 FYNNEI. Trimming removed 3 bases at V and 2 bases at J, with 6 bases between. The CDR3 DNA follows: TGTGCCAGCAGTGAGGGGACCACAGATACGCAGTATTTT. It yields the protein CASSEGTTDTQYF.

The chain employs TRBV25-1 and TRBJ1-2; no clear D gene. The CDR3 is made up of 14 amino acids. Trimming removed 5 bases at V and 8 bases at J, with 18 bases between. Germline CDR1 and CDR2: MGHDK and SYGVNS. CDR3 sequence: CASSRNQASGGYTF. CDR3 bases: TGTGCCAGCAGTCGGAACCAGGCCTCGGGGGGCTACACCTTC.

J is TRBJ2-2 and V is TRBV4-1; perhaps TRBD1 as D (6 bases). Germline values: CDR1 MGHRA, CDR2 YSYEKL. The CDR3 has 17 amino acids. V dropped 2 bases and J dropped 0 bases, with 13 bases sitting between them. CDR3 amino acids: CASSQQQGRANTGELFF. The CDR3 nucleotides read TGCGCCAGCAGCCAACAGCAGGGGCGCGCGAACACCGGGGAGCTGTTTTTT.

This chain connects TRBV25-1 to TRBJ1-1, with 9 bases that match TRBD1. Germline V lookup: CDR1 MGHDK, CDR2 SYGVNS. The CDR3 has 13 residues. The J segment lost 4 bases and the V segment lost 7 bases, leaving 4 bases of the junction unmatched. The CDR3 DNA follows: TGTGCCAGCATTCTGACAGGGGGCACTGAAGCTTTCTTT. Translation: CASILTGGTEAFF.

V and J are TRBV18 and TRBJ2-1, with 8 nucleotides matching TRBD1. From germline, CDR1 is KGHSH and CDR2 LQKENI. The J segment lost 12 bases and the V segment lost 2 bases, leaving 9 bases of the junction unmatched. The CDR3 sequence is 14 residues long. The CDR3 loop reads CASSPRDRGLGQFF. The CDR3, as DNA: TGTGCCAGCTCACCAAGAGACAGGGGTTTAGGGCAGTTCTTC.

The genes are TRBV10-1 and TRBJ1-1; D is undetermined. The CDR3 is 11 amino acids. Germline CDR1 reads WNHNN; CDR2 reads SYGVQD (reference sequence). The V end was cut by 7 bases, the J end by 4 bases, with 7 bases between. In DNA, the CDR3 is TGCGCCAGCAAGGGCGGCACTGAAGCTTTCTTT. Translated: CASKGGTEAFF.

The rearrangement links TRBV19 to TRBJ2-7, with D maybe TRBD1 (5 bases). This CDR3 has 18 residues. With 3 bases removed from V and 1 base from J, the gap between germline ends came to 22 bases. The V gene's germline CDR1 is LNHDA and CDR2 SQIVND (reference sequence). DNA of the CDR3: TGTGCCAGTAGTATGAGAAACATAAAGGTAGACAGATCCTACGAGCAGTACTTC. The encoded protein is CASSMRNIKVDRSYEQYF.

The genes are TRBV19 and TRBJ1-2; D possibly corresponds to TRBD1 (5 bases). Germline CDR1 reads LNHDA; CDR2 reads SQIVND (reference sequence). The germline V and J ends were trimmed by 8 bases and 0 bases, with 10 bases remaining between them. This CDR3 is built from 13 residues. The CDR3 sequence is CASREGPNYGYTF. Here the CDR3 DNA reads TGTGCCAGTCGCGAGGGACCTAACTATGGCTACACCTTC.

The chain links TRBV4-3 to TRBJ2-1; 11 bases fit TRBD1. V lost 4 bases to trimming and J lost 6 bases; unmatched junction nucleotides: 5. The CDR3 totals 15 residues. Germline V CDR1 and CDR2: LGHNA, YSLEER. CDR3 protein: CASSRKGQGVNEQFF. In DNA, the CDR3 is TGCGCCAGCAGCCGAAAGGGACAGGGGGTCAATGAGCAGTTCTTC.

The CDR3 sequence: CASSLDPVSPGAFF. The DNA for the CDR3 is TGTGCCAGCAGCTTGGACCCCGTCTCCCCAGGCGCTTTCTTT. This chain uses TRBV5-4 with TRBJ1-1; D is undetermined. Germline values: CDR1 SGHNT, CDR2 YYREEE (reference sequence). The CDR3 is 14 residues long. Trimming left V 0 bases short and J 11 bases short, with 17 bases between.

The V call is TRBV5-1, the J call TRBJ2-1; 10 bases fit TRBD2. This CDR3 spans 16 amino acids. The V segment lost 3 bases and the J segment 8 bases; nucleotides outside the gene matches: 11. CDR1 and CDR2 (germline): SGHRS, YFSETQ. DNA for the CDR3: TGCGCCAGCAGCTCCCTAGCGGGAGTTGGGGGCGATGAGCAGTTCTTC. Protein: CASSSLAGVGGDEQFF. Full variable domain (missing parts from reference TRBV5-1 and TRBJ2-1): KAGVTQTPRYLIKTRGQQVTLSCSPISGHRSVSWYQQTPGQGLQFLFEYFSETQRNKGNFPGRFSGRQFSNSRSEMNVSTLELGDSALYLCASSSLAGVGGDEQFFGPGTRLTVL.

The chain has TRBV12-5 and TRBJ2-5; TRBD2 matches at 11 bases. In germline, CDR1 is LGHNT, CDR2 FRNRAP. The CDR3 is 18 residues long. The junction had 10 bases not matched to a gene; V was cut back by 4 bases and J by 0 bases. In DNA form, the CDR3 reads TGTGCTAGTGGTTCCGGACTAGCGGGCGGGCCGTACCAAGAGACCCAGTACTTC. Translating it yields CASGSGLAGGPYQETQYF.